This T cell receptor (beta chain) was identified during a study of cytomegalovirus exposure and HLA in healthy donors. PCR employed 60 Vbeta and 13 Jbeta primers. The protocol was immunoSEQ multiplex PCR, while the TCRdb copy is restricted to in-frame clones and leaves out a portion. The sample has more than 50,000 clones, and its top ten clones hold about 9.1%. Study results and caveats: Most TCR sequences were seen very rarely across donors, but some public TCRs occurred in many. An assumption of roughly uniform sequencing depth across donors underlay the presence/absence analyses.

About this clone: Its antigen is unidentified.

The CDR3 consists of 14 residues. The germline V and J ends were trimmed by 0 bases and 6 bases, with 13 bases remaining between them. CDR1 and CDR2 (germline): SGHNT, YYREEE (reference sequence). The TCR sequence derives from a man aged 50 to 59 in good health and CMV-seropositive. Sequencing used PBMCs. The chain recombines TRBV5-4 with TRBJ2-7, with a weak D call TRBD2 (5 bases). The CDR3 loop reads CASSLEGALGEQYF. The CDR3, as DNA: TGTGCCAGCAGCTTGGAGGGAGCCCTCGGCGAGCAGTACTTC. Supplemented by reference TRBV5-4 and TRBJ2-7, the full variable domain reads ETGVTQSPTHLIKTRGQQVTLRCSSQSGHNTVSWYQQALGQGPQFIFQYYREEENGRGNFPPRFSGLQFPNYSSELNVNALELDDSALYLCASSLEGALGEQYFGPGTRLTVT.